What follows describes a single T cell receptor (beta chain). No antigen is known for it. No much larger clone exists at a distance of one base, and base qualities are not known. This sample is drawn from a study of spatial heterogeneity in lung cancer (dated by TCRdb to between 2018 and 2020). Study-wide context: Beta-chain transcripts were consistently detected in greater numbers than alpha-chain transcripts, which likely reflected higher beta-chain transcript abundance. In the raw uncorrected reads, each unique combination of TCR and UMI appeared on average more than ten times. TCR alpha and beta repertoires were quantitatively compared across multiple tumor regions, matched nontumor lung and blood in non-small cell lung cancer. The study linked features of the TCR repertoire to counts of nonsynonymous mutations, which were determined by whole-exome sequencing of tumor tissue. Both alpha and beta chains were TCR-sequenced in a few hundred tumor regions, approximately 67 matched nontumor lung samples and around 50 PBMC samples obtained at surgery.

Results the study describes overall, beyond this receptor: Ubiquitous expanded tumor TCRs showed up in blood more often at tumor resection than at routine follow-up. Additional single-cell paired TCR alpha and beta sequencing was considered necessary to confirm, at a functional level, the hypothesis that regional TCRs recognize regional mutations.

To prepare the library, 5' RACE was applied. Sequencing used a NextSeq 500. To allow correction of PCR and sequencing errors, the TCR library protocol tagged every TCR cDNA molecule with a unique molecular identifier. In the source study's methods: TCR identification, UMI-based error correction and CDR3 extraction were performed with Decombinator tools. TCRs above a frequency of 2 per 1,000, corresponding to the top 1% of the tumor frequency distribution, were defined as expanded. Rényi diversity was computed with the R vegan package after subsampling each repertoire 100 times to 5,000 TCRs. To build CDR3 similarity networks, amino acid triplet string-kernel similarity was used, and CDR3s were connected when their pairwise similarity was above 0.82. In TCRdb, the public reads were trimmed at Q25 with fastp and aligned with MiXCR, with productive beta chains retained. Each entry merges the rows of one CDR3 protein and shows their most common DNA and genes. The V and J calls were not made by the authors but by TCRdb's processing. The sample profile shows tens of thousands of distinct CDR3 sequences; roughly 12% of them were found once. Clones ranked in the top ten supply just over 40% of the sample.

What the time point label conveys for this sample: sample taken at primary tumor resection. Donors were 72 patients with early-stage, untreated non-small cell lung cancer from the lung TRACERx cohort. Whole RNA extracted from tumor and nontumor lung tissue, or from cryopreserved PBMC samples, was used for TCR sequencing without cell sorting. Patients were selected for TCR sequencing only if sufficient RNA was available from at least two tumor regions. The CDR3 runs 15 residues from the cysteine to the phenylalanine. This entry keeps only the CDR3 DNA: 45 bases, framed from base 1. Taken from the germline V gene, the CDR1 and CDR2 loops are MNHEY and SVGEGT. The germline ends are 13 bases apart after V is trimmed by 0 bases and J by 5 bases.

The receptor was derived from a male donor with early-stage non-small cell lung cancer. The rearrangement joined TRBV6-2 or TRBV6-3 to TRBJ2-5, and the D gene may be TRBD2, 6 bases matching. Here the sequenced sample was PBMCs, taken at surgery. This receptor has the CDR3 CASSYSGPGAETQYF. The nucleotide sequence reads TGTGCCAGCAGTTACTCTGGGCCGGGAGCGGAGACCCAGTACTTC.